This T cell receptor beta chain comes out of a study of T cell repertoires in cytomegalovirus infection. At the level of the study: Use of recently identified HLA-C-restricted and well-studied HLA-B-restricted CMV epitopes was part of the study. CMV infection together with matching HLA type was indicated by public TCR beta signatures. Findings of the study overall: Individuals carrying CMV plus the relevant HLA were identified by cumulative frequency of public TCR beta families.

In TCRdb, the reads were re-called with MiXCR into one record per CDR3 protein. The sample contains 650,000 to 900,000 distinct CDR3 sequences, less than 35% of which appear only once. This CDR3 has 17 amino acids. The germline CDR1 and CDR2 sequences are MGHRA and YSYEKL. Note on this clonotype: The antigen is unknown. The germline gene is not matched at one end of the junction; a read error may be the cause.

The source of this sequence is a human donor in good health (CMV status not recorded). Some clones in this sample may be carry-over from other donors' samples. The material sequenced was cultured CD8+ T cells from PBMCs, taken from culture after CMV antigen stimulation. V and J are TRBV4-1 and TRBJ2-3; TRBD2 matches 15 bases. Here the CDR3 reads CASSQPGLAGGQDTQYF. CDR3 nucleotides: TGTGCCAGCAGCCAACCCGGACTAGCGGGGGGGCAAGATACGCAGTATTTT.